A single sample gave rise to the 10 T cell receptor beta chains below, sequenced in a study of cytomegalovirus exposure and HLA in healthy donors. The PCR was carried out with 60 Vbeta primers and 13 Jbeta primers. Clones were read by immunoSEQ multiplex PCR, and TCRdb kept only the in-frame ones, dropping some. The sample lists around 93,000 clones, approximately 72% seen once, with 2.5% to 4% in the top ten. The sequencing input was PBMCs. Receptor source: a woman in her thirties or forties in good health and CMV-seronegative.

The chain recombines TRBV7-9 with TRBJ2-4, with a tentative D call TRBD1 (6 bases). Germline values: CDR1 SEHNR, CDR2 FQNEAQ (reference sequence). V was cut by 2 bases and J by 9 bases, with 14 bases left in between. This CDR3 contains 14 residues. CDR3 in DNA: TGTGCCAGCAGCTTACCCACAGGGATAGCCATTCAGTACTTC. Protein sequence: CASSLPTGIAIQYF.

This clone was observed a few times. This chain links TRBV14 with TRBJ2-7; perhaps TRBD1 as D (5 bases). Trimming pared 0 bases from V and 2 bases from J, leaving 11 bases between. Germline CDR1 SGHDN, CDR2 FVKESK. The CDR3 contains 15 residues. The CDR3 DNA sequence: TGTGCCAGCAGCCAAGATCTTCAGGGAACCTACGAGCAGTACTTC. It encodes CASSQDLQGTYEQYF.

The genes are TRBV4-2 and TRBJ2-5; perhaps TRBD1 as D (7 bases). Germline CDR1 is LGHNA and CDR2 is YNFKEQ. The CDR3 length is 15 residues. V shed 1 base and J shed 5 bases, with 14 bases lying between them. CDR3 region: CASSQVDRAGETQYF. The CDR3 DNA reads TGTGCCAGCAGCCAAGTCGACAGGGCGGGGGAGACCCAGTACTTC.

A single count supports this clone. The chain carries TRBV25-1 and TRBJ2-5; TRBD1 matches 7 bases. V lost 0 bases and J lost 1; bases outside the gene matches: 5. This CDR3 spans 16 amino acids. Germline loops: CDR1 MGHDK, CDR2 SYGVNS. CDR3 sequence reads: CASSEYGSGGQETQYF. The CDR3 region has the DNA TGTGCCAGCAGTGAATATGGGTCAGGGGGCCAAGAGACCCAGTACTTC.

This sequence joins TRBV19 and TRBJ1-1, with D hard to call. V shed 6 bases and J shed 1 base, with 6 bases lying between them. The CDR3 is 12 amino acids. Germline lookup yields CDR1 LNHDA and CDR2 SQIVND (reference sequence). Here the CDR3 DNA reads TGTGCCAGTAGGTACGGGAACACTGAAGCTTTCTTT. It encodes CASRYGNTEAFF.

V and J are TRBV28 and TRBJ1-2; 7 bases match TRBD1. This CDR3 spans 14 amino acids. Per germline, CDR1 MDHEN and CDR2 SYDVKM. Trimming cost V 7 bases and J 9 bases; bases outside gene matches: 14. The CDR3 sequence: CASMGNRGGRSYTF. CDR3 DNA sequence: TGTGCCAGCATGGGTAACAGGGGCGGTAGGAGCTACACCTTC.

The chain carries TRBV27 and TRBJ1-2, with a possible D match to TRBD1 (5 bases). Germline CDR1 reads MNHEY; CDR2 reads SMNVEV (reference sequence). The V end was cut by 5 bases, the J end by 10 bases, with 14 bases between. CDR3 length: 12 residues. In DNA, the CDR3 is TGTGCCAGCAGTCCCGTAGGCAGGGACTACACCTTC. It encodes CASSPVGRDYTF.

The genes are TRBV28 and TRBJ1-1; tentative D call: TRBD1 (5 bases). This CDR3 contains 14 residues. V gave up 7 bases and J gave up 4 bases, with 16 bases separating them. In germline, CDR1 is MDHEN, CDR2 SYDVKM. CDR3 in DNA: TGTGCCAGCAATGAAGCCCGCAGGGTCACTGAAGCTTTCTTT. Residues: CASNEARRVTEAFF.

The gene calls are TRBV4-1 and TRBJ2-1; 7 bases align to TRBD2. Germline V gene sequence: CDR1 MGHRA, CDR2 YSYEKL. The CDR3 runs 13 residues. V lost 1 base to trimming and J lost 9 bases; unmatched junction nucleotides: 3. For the CDR3, the DNA is TGCGCCAGCAGCCAAGTTGCGGGAGTTGAGCAGTTCTTC. Protein sequence: CASSQVAGVEQFF.

This clone was counted ten times or more. The chain employs TRBV27 and TRBJ2-7; 7 bases are a match to TRBD2. Per germline, CDR1 MNHEY and CDR2 SMNVEV (reference sequence). V trimming: 5 bases; J trimming: 3 bases; junction bases outside the gene matches: 10. There are 15 residues in the CDR3. The CDR3 protein is CASSNWAGAHYEQYF. The DNA for the CDR3 is TGTGCCAGCAGTAATTGGGCGGGAGCACACTACGAGCAGTACTTC.